These 27 T cell receptor beta chains were sequenced from one sample in a study of breast tumors, draining lymph nodes, adjacent tissues. The lymph nodes were axillary draining lymph nodes from breast cancer patients. TCRdb processed the multiplex PCR reads anew with MiXCR; each CDR3 protein has one entry. The table shows 200,000 to 250,000 distinct CDR3 sequences, with approximately 29% occurring only once. Sequencing was done on a sample of axillary lymph node tissue. The origin of the receptors is a female donor with breast cancer. Some clones in this sample may be carry-over from other donors' samples.

The V and J genes are TRBV29-1 and TRBJ1-2; 9 bases agree with TRBD1. Trimming took 5 bases from V and 5 from J; bases not matched to a gene: 12. Germline CDR1 is SQVTM and CDR2 is ANQGSEA. The CDR3 is 15 residues long. In DNA form, the CDR3 reads TGCAGCGTTCTACTACAGGGGGCAAAAGGTTATGGCTACACCTTC. This sequence encodes CSVLLQGAKGYGYTF.

This clonotype was picked up a small number of times. The CDR3 coding sequence is TGTGCCAGCAGGGCCAGGGGTGGAGGCACTGAAGCTTTCTTT. Its protein is CASRARGGGTEAFF. The chain couples TRBV3-1 to TRBJ1-1, with a possible D match to TRBD1 (6 bases). The V end was cut by 6 bases, the J end by 4 bases, with 15 bases between. Germline V lookup: CDR1 LGHDT, CDR2 YNNKEL (reference sequence). The CDR3 has 14 residues. Combining the CDR3 with reference TRBV3-1 and TRBJ1-1 gives the whole variable domain DTAVSQTPKYLVTQMGNDKSIKCEQNLGHDTMYWYKQDSKKFLKIMFSYNNKELIINETVPNRFSPKSPDKAHLNLHINSLELGDSAVYFCASRARGGGTEAFFGQGTRLTVV.

In its sample, this clonotype was seen many times. V usage is TRBV5-1 and J usage is TRBJ2-1; a weak D match, TRBD2 (6 bases). Trimming left V 1 base short and J 9 bases short, with 11 bases between. The CDR3 is 13 residues long. Germline CDR1 and CDR2: SGHRS and YFSETQ. This CDR3 reads CASSLTSFGEQFF. The CDR3 nucleotides read TGCGCCAGCAGCTTGACTAGCTTCGGTGAGCAGTTCTTC. The full variable domain, completed using reference TRBV5-1 and TRBJ2-1, is KAGVTQTPRYLIKTRGQQVTLSCSPISGHRSVSWYQQTPGQGLQFLFEYFSETQRNKGNFPGRFSGRQFSNSRSEMNVSTLELGDSALYLCASSLTSFGEQFFGPGTRLTVL.

This chain connects TRBV2 to TRBJ1-6; the D gene is possibly TRBD1 (5 bases). The CDR3 spans 14 residues. Between the trimmed V and J ends, which lost 4 bases and 6 bases, there was a span of 10 bases. The germline V gene encodes CDR1 SNHLY and CDR2 FYNNEI. CDR3 DNA: TGTGCCAGCAGTGCGGACACCCCTAATTCACCCCTCCACTTT. Protein: CASSADTPNSPLHF. The variable domain in full, completed from reference TRBV2 and TRBJ1-6, reads EPEVTQTPSHQVTQMGQEVILRCVPISNHLYFYWYRQILGQKVEFLVSFYNNEISEKSEIFDDQFSVERPDGSNFTLKIRSTKLEDSAMYFCASSADTPNSPLHFGNGTRLTVT.

In this sample, this clonotype turned up many times. The chain couples TRBV2 to TRBJ2-3, with D uncertain. Germline loops: CDR1 SNHLY, CDR2 FYNNEI. Trimming took off 11 bases at V and 2 bases at J, with 8 bases between the two ends. The CDR3 contains 11 residues. The CDR3 nucleotides are TGTGCCGGCGTATTCACAGATACGCAGTATTTT. Its translation is CAGVFTDTQYF.

In this sample, this clonotype turned up once. V usage is TRBV2 and J usage is TRBJ2-7; 8 bases map to TRBD2. Germline CDR1 SNHLY, CDR2 FYNNEI. V gave up 3 bases and J gave up 6 bases; unmatched junction bases: 10. CDR3 length: 15 amino acids. The CDR3 loop reads CASSDGRAGASEQYF. CDR3 bases: TGTGCCAGCAGTGACGGGAGGGCGGGGGCGAGCGAGCAGTACTTC.

There are many counts of this clonotype. The J gene is TRBJ2-7, the V gene TRBV15; possible D gene TRBD2, 7 bases. V lost 0 bases and J lost 5, with 14 bases in between. The CDR3 is 15 amino acids. CDR1 and CDR2 (germline): LNHNV, YYDKDF (reference sequence). The DNA of the CDR3 is TGTGCCACCAGCAGAGATCCGGGGGGCCACGACGAGCAGTACTTC. It is translated as CATSRDPGGHDEQYF.

This chain uses TRBV19 with TRBJ1-1, with TRBD1 as a possible D gene (6 bases). Germline assignment: CDR1 LNHDA and CDR2 SQIVND (reference sequence). The germline V and J ends were trimmed by 5 bases and 2 bases, with 12 bases remaining between them. This CDR3 contains 14 residues. This CDR3 is CASSVTQGNTEAFF. CDR3 nucleotides: TGTGCCAGTAGTGTAACACAGGGAAACACTGAAGCTTTCTTT.

The rearrangement joins TRBV3-2 to TRBJ2-2; the listed D gene, TRBD2, was not tested against the DNA. TRBV3-2 is labeled a pseudogene. CDR3 length: 18 residues. The CDR3 sequence is CAKDLAGGIQGGDGELFF. CDR3 nucleotide sequence: TGTGCCAAAGACCTAGCGGGAGGTATACAAGGGGGGGACGGGGAGCTGTTTTTT.

The rearrangement joins TRBV11-3 to TRBJ2-4, with D perhaps matching TRBD2 (6 bases). V gave up 0 bases and J gave up 0 bases, with 18 bases separating them. Germline V lookup: CDR1 SGHNT, CDR2 YENEEA. This CDR3 region has 19 residues. The CDR3 region is CASSLDATIGSPAKNIQYF. DNA for the CDR3: TGTGCCAGCAGCTTAGATGCCACTATCGGGAGTCCAGCCAAAAACATTCAGTACTTC. Based on the CDR3 plus reference TRBV11-3 and TRBJ2-4, the full variable domain is EAGVVQSPRYKIIEKKQPVAFWCNPISGHNTLYWYLQNLGQGPELLIRYENEEAVDDSQLPKDRFSAERLKGVDSTLKIQPAELGDSAVYLCASSLDATIGSPAKNIQYFGAGTRLSVL.

About this clonotype itself: A much larger clone differs from this one at a single base, so this may be a read error. The V gene is TRBV6-1, the J gene TRBJ1-2; D might be TRBD1 (5 bases). V was cut by 2 bases and J by 7 bases, with 11 bases left in between. Germline assignment: CDR1 MNHNS and CDR2 SASEGT. The CDR3 runs 13 residues. CDR3 sequence (DNA): TGTGCCAGCAGTGAAAGACAGAGAAGTGGCTACACCTTC. Translated: CASSERQRSGYTF.

This clonotype came up many times. The genes are TRBV7-6 and TRBJ2-7; D is possibly TRBD1 (5 bases). The CDR3 sequence is 13 residues long. The germline gives CDR1 SGHVS, CDR2 FNYEAQ. V was cut by 0 bases and J by 2 bases, with 5 bases left in between. The CDR3 sequence is CASSLAGAYEQYF. The CDR3 DNA is TGTGCCAGCAGCTTAGCAGGGGCCTACGAGCAGTACTTC.

This clonotype was counted at least ten times. The chain joins TRBV5-6 to TRBJ1-5, with D unresolved. Germline V gene lookup returns CDR1 SGHDT and CDR2 YYEEEE. Trimming shortened V by 2 bases and J by 0 bases, and 6 bases separated the two germline ends. The CDR3 spans 14 residues. As DNA, the CDR3 is TGTGCCAGCAGCTTTTCATATAGCAATCAGCCCCAGCATTTT. This sequence encodes CASSFSYSNQPQHF. The whole variable domain, filled in from reference TRBV5-6 and TRBJ1-5, reads DAGVTQSPTHLIKTRGQQVTLRCSPKSGHDTVSWYQQALGQGPQFIFQYYEEEERQRGNFPDRFSGHQFPNYSSELNVNALLLGDSALYLCASSFSYSNQPQHFGDGTRLSIL.

This rearrangement joins TRBV2 to TRBJ2-1; 11 nucleotides match TRBD2. The junction had 13 bases not matched to a gene; V was cut back by 0 bases and J by 0 bases. Germline CDR1 is SNHLY and CDR2 is FYNNEI. The CDR3 length is 21 residues. Here the CDR3 reads CASSEALSGLAETSSYNEQFF. The CDR3 nucleotides read TGTGCCAGCAGTGAAGCGCTTTCGGGACTAGCGGAGACTAGCTCCTACAATGAGCAGTTCTTC.

This clonotype was seen repeatedly, ten times or more. This chain uses TRBV3-1 with TRBJ2-3, with no clear D. The CDR3 runs to 13 residues. Trimming removed 2 bases at V and 5 bases at J, with 8 bases between. Germline CDR1 reads LGHDT; CDR2 reads YNNKEL (reference sequence). The CDR3 nucleotides read TGTGCCAGCAGCCAATCGACGGGAGATACGCAGTATTTT. Its protein is CASSQSTGDTQYF.

This clonotype was observed many times. The rearrangement links TRBV2 to TRBJ2-5; maybe TRBD2 (5 bases). Germline V lookup: CDR1 SNHLY, CDR2 FYNNEI. The CDR3 is made up of 18 amino acids. V was pared by 0 bases and J by 2 bases, with 19 bases between. In DNA form, the CDR3 reads TGTGCCAGCAGTGAAGCTCCGGTGGGAGCCTTCCTTCAAGAGACCCAGTACTTC. Its translation is CASSEAPVGAFLQETQYF.

V usage is TRBV20-1 and J usage is TRBJ2-7; D not certain. This CDR3 is 11 amino acids long. Deletions cut 3 bases from V and 6 bases from J, with 9 bases between. CDR1 DFQATT and CDR2 SNEGSKA come from the germline V gene (reference sequence). This CDR3 reads CSARNIAEQYF. CDR3 in DNA: TGCAGTGCTAGGAACATAGCCGAGCAGTACTTC.

This clonotype was seen at least ten times. The chain joins TRBV28 to TRBJ2-7, with D perhaps TRBD1 or TRBD2 (5 bases each). The germline gives CDR1 MDHEN, CDR2 SYDVKM. The CDR3 runs to 16 residues. V was pared by 5 bases and J by 1 base, with 18 bases between. In DNA, the CDR3 is TGTGCCAGCAGTCCCTACCGAGGGCAGGGTTCCTACGAGCAGTACTTC. Protein sequence: CASSPYRGQGSYEQYF.

This clonotype came up many times. The chain employs TRBV5-1 and TRBJ2-7; D call uncertain. CDR1 SGHRS and CDR2 YFSETQ come from the germline V gene. This CDR3 spans 12 amino acids. The V end lost 4 bases, the J end lost 2 bases, and 7 bases lay between the germline ends. CDR3 protein: CASSPETYEQYF. The CDR3 DNA follows: TGCGCCAGCAGCCCCGAGACCTACGAGCAGTACTTC.

This clonotype was seen many times. The chain couples TRBV2 to TRBJ2-3; D is uncertain. The CDR3 length is 11 residues. From germline, CDR1 is SNHLY and CDR2 FYNNEI. Trimming took 6 bases from V and 5 from J, leaving 6 bases between them. The CDR3 DNA follows: TGTGCCAGCAGCGGTCTAGATACGCAGTATTTT. It specifies CASSGLDTQYF.

Notes on this clonotype: At one end the junction does not follow the germline gene, possibly because of a read error. DNA of the CDR3: TGTGCCAGCTCACCACCGAAGGGACAGGGAAACGAGCGGTACTTC. It translates to CASSPPKGQGNERYF. The J gene is TRBJ2-7, the V gene TRBV18; 9 bases line up with TRBD1. Germline values: CDR1 KGHSH, CDR2 LQKENI. This CDR3 comprises 15 residues. Supplemented by reference TRBV18 and TRBJ2-7, the full variable domain reads NAGVMQNPRHLVRRRGQEARLRCSPMKGHSHVYWYRQLPEEGLKFMVYLQKENIIDESGMPKERFSAEFPKEGPSILRIQQVVRGDSAAYFCASSPPKGQGNERYFGPGTRLTVT.

This clonotype occurred many times. The chain carries TRBV5-1 and TRBJ2-7; D gene uncertain. This CDR3 has 14 residues. From germline, CDR1 is SGHRS and CDR2 YFSETQ. V dropped 4 bases and J dropped 6 bases, with 17 bases sitting between them. The CDR3 nucleotides read TGCGCCAGCAGCAGTCAGGCCGGACCCCTCGAGCAGTACTTC. Its protein product is CASSSQAGPLEQYF.

Many counts were recorded for this clonotype. The J gene is TRBJ2-3, the V gene TRBV6-1, with D possibly being TRBD1 (5 bases). V was cut by 3 bases and J by 1 base, with 11 bases left in between. CDR1 and CDR2 from the germline V gene are MNHNS and SASEGT. The CDR3 extends over 15 amino acids. The CDR3 loop reads CASSDVGLGTDTQYF. Here the CDR3 DNA reads TGTGCCAGCAGTGATGTGGGGCTCGGCACAGATACGCAGTATTTT.

This clonotype was seen ten or more times. The chain couples TRBV10-2 to TRBJ2-7; tentatively, D is TRBD1 (6 bases). Deletions cut 4 bases from V and 3 bases from J, with 7 bases between. Germline loops: CDR1 WSHSY, CDR2 SAAADI. The CDR3 loop spans 12 amino acids. The CDR3 loop reads CASSGQVYEQYF. The CDR3 DNA sequence: TGCGCCAGCAGTGGACAGGTCTACGAGCAGTACTTC.

The chain employs TRBV29-1 and TRBJ2-7; D could derive from TRBD1 or TRBD2 (5 bases each). The CDR3 extends over 15 amino acids. Germline CDR1 and CDR2: SQVTM and ANQGSEA. V shed 0 bases and J shed 0 bases, with 12 bases lying between them. The CDR3 region has the DNA TGCAGCGTTGAAGATCAGGCAGGGAGCTCCTACGAGCAGTACTTC. Protein product: CSVEDQAGSSYEQYF.

Comment on this clonotype: A much larger clone differs from this one at a single base, so this may be a read error. The V gene is TRBV7-6, the J gene TRBJ2-1, with 7 bases fitting TRBD2. Germline V lookup: CDR1 SGHVS, CDR2 FNYEAQ. CDR3 length: 15 amino acids. The DNA of the CDR3 is TGTGCCAGCAGCTTAGGCGGGAGAATCCACAATGGGCAGTTCTTC. It specifies CASSLGGRIHNGQFF.

In its sample, this clonotype was seen a few times. The rearrangement links TRBV6-6 to TRBJ1-1, with D possibly matching TRBD1 (5 bases). Germline CDR1 reads MNHNY; CDR2 reads SVGAGI (reference sequence). The V end lost 6 bases, the J end lost 8 bases, and 13 bases lay between the germline ends. This CDR3 has 12 amino acids. The CDR3 reads CASSQWGEEAFF. In DNA, the CDR3 is TGTGCCAGCAGCCAGTGGGGGGAGGAAGCTTTCTTT.